This TCR beta chain stems from a study of blood T cells in healthy people across ages. The CDR3 loop spans 15 amino acids. Germline loops: CDR1 DFQATT, CDR2 SNEGSKA (reference sequence). The V end lost 1 base, the J end lost 2 bases, and 15 bases lay between the germline ends. Study-level findings and limits: Older individuals had lower TCR beta diversity per million T cells (the decline was roughly linear). Relative to aged donors, long-lived donors carried more naive CD4+ cells and displayed higher diversity.

This clonotype was counted between two and nine times. The antigen is unknown. Next came a second PCR, run for roughly 6 to 11 cycles, which used a sample-barcoded 5' primer along with a J-beta primer mix. TCRdb passed the 5' RACE reads through MiXCR, listing each CDR3 protein once. Of about 570,000 distinct CDR3 sequences listed, over 25% are singletons. These data also formed part of another study, on T cells of mothers and their children. In that study: Roughly 6 children, together with their three healthy Caucasian mothers, made up the donors. Second-PCR amplification with M1S added sample barcodes and 2-4 random nucleotides.

The chain couples TRBV20-1 to TRBJ2-7, with D tentatively TRBD2 (6 bases). The sequencing input was blood. This clonotype originated in a boy aged 2 to 9 in good health. CDR3 sequence reads: CSARADSGGTYEQYF. The CDR3 DNA reads TGCAGTGCTAGAGCCGATAGCGGAGGGACCTACGAGCAGTACTTC.